These 30 T cell receptor beta chains were sequenced from one sample in a study of OX40 agonist ivuxolimab in advanced cancers. Clones were read by immunoSEQ multiplex PCR, and TCRdb kept only the in-frame ones, dropping some. The sample holds approximately 69,000 clones, 90% seen once. The starting material was CD4+ or CD8+ T cells sorted from blood, obtained in a trial of the OX40 agonist ivuxolimab. All receptors derive from an adult with an advanced solid tumor such as melanoma, head and neck, liver or kidney cancer.

The rearrangement joins TRBV30 to TRBJ2-7; either TRBD1 or TRBD2 may fit D (5 bases each). Germline V CDR1 and CDR2: GTSNPN, SVGIG (reference sequence). The CDR3 runs to 13 residues. V dropped 1 base and J dropped 9 bases, with 16 bases sitting between them. Written as DNA, the CDR3 is TGTGCCTGGAGTGAAGGGGACCGACAGCTGCAGTACTTC. It is translated as CAWSEGDRQLQYF.

J is TRBJ2-5 and V is TRBV7-3, with D perhaps TRBD1 (6 bases). The CDR3 contains 14 residues. V was clipped by 5 bases and J by 2 bases, with 12 bases between them. CDR1 and CDR2 from the germline V gene are SGHTA and FQGTGA. The CDR3 reads CASSPGTLQETQYF. CDR3 in DNA: TGTGCCAGCAGCCCTGGGACATTACAAGAGACCCAGTACTTC.

V usage is TRBV30 and J usage is TRBJ2-1, with 9 bases that match TRBD2. This CDR3 comprises 12 residues. Trimming cost V 2 bases and J 9 bases; bases outside gene matches: 2. Germline values: CDR1 GTSNPN, CDR2 SVGIG (reference sequence). The CDR3 protein is CAWSSSGGEQFF. CDR3 DNA sequence: TGTGCCTGGAGTAGTAGCGGGGGTGAGCAGTTCTTC.

The J gene is TRBJ2-1, the V gene TRBV28, with 7 bases that match TRBD2. The CDR3 covers 13 residues. After removal of 7 bases from V and 7 bases from J, the junction contained 7 bases not matched to a gene. The germline gives CDR1 MDHEN, CDR2 SYDVKM. The CDR3 spells CASIRGSFNEQFF. The CDR3 DNA reads TGTGCCAGCATCCGCGGGAGTTTTAATGAGCAGTTCTTC.

The gene calls are TRBV5-1 and TRBJ1-2; D gene ambiguous. This CDR3 has 14 amino acids. V lost 4 bases to trimming and J lost 2 bases, with 12 bases between them. Germline CDR1 SGHRS, CDR2 YFSETQ. CDR3: CASSLHTLNYGYTF. CDR3 DNA: TGCGCCAGCAGCCTCCATACATTGAACTATGGCTACACCTTC.

The chain employs TRBV6-5 and TRBJ2-7, with D perhaps given as TRBD1 or TRBD2 (5 bases each). Trimming left V 4 bases short and J 11 bases short, with 18 bases between. Per germline, CDR1 MNHEY and CDR2 SVGAGI. The CDR3 contains 13 residues. The CDR3 sequence is CASSSSYEGRKYF. As DNA, the CDR3 is TGTGCCAGCAGTTCCTCTTATGAGGGGAGAAAGTACTTC.

This clone appeared a single time. The chain uses TRBV5-4 and TRBJ2-1, with 8 bases aligning to TRBD1. The J segment lost 5 bases and the V segment lost 4 bases, leaving 8 bases of the junction unmatched. Germline V gene lookup returns CDR1 SGHNT and CDR2 YYREEE (reference sequence). CDR3 size: 15 residues. CDR3 amino acids: CASSARDRRNNEQFF. The CDR3 region has the DNA TGTGCCAGCAGCGCCCGGGACAGGAGGAACAATGAGCAGTTCTTC.

This sequence joins TRBV9 and TRBJ1-3; 9 bases match TRBD1. The CDR3 covers 18 residues. Germline-derived CDR1 and CDR2 are SGDLS and YYNGEE. The J segment lost 0 bases and the V segment lost 0 bases, leaving 7 bases of the junction unmatched. The CDR3 nucleotides are TGTGCCAGCAGCGTAGGAGGGACAGGGTTGAGCTCTGGAAACACCATATATTTT. This gives the protein CASSVGGTGLSSGNTIYF.

The chain couples TRBV7-8 to TRBJ1-4; TRBD1 matches 9 bases. This CDR3 comprises 14 residues. The germline CDR1 and CDR2 sequences are SGHVS and FQNEAQ. The ends lost 5 bases at V and 8 bases at J; junction bases unmatched: 6. The chain's CDR3 is CASSVTGGREKLFF. In DNA, the CDR3 is TGTGCCAGCAGCGTTACAGGGGGCCGGGAAAAACTGTTTTTT.

This sequence joins TRBV10-3 and TRBJ2-1; D is ambiguous. The CDR3 is 13 amino acids. Trimming took 7 bases from V and 5 from J, leaving 12 bases between them. CDR1 is ENHRY, CDR2 SYGVKD, per germline. The CDR3 loop is CAIKRAEHNEQFF. CDR3 DNA: TGTGCCATCAAAAGGGCAGAACACAATGAGCAGTTCTTC.

This clone was recorded once. The rearrangement uses TRBV6-1 and TRBJ2-7; D not resolved. This CDR3 has 13 residues. Looked up from germline, CDR1 is MNHNS and CDR2 is SASEGT. The V gene lost 4 bases and the J gene lost 2 bases, with 9 bases spanning the gap. This CDR3 reads CASSAGPTYEQYF. The CDR3 DNA follows: TGTGCCAGCAGTGCGGGTCCGACCTACGAGCAGTACTTC.

The chain joins TRBV28 to TRBJ1-2, with TRBD1 matching over 7 bases. CDR1 MDHEN and CDR2 SYDVKM come from the germline V gene. CDR3 length: 13 residues. The trim removed 7 bases at V and 5 bases at J, leaving 7 bases unmatched. The CDR3 region has the DNA TGTGCCAGCACTGACAGGGATGGGTATGGCTACACCTTC. As protein: CASTDRDGYGYTF.

The chain links TRBV28 to TRBJ2-7; 7 bases fit TRBD1. The CDR3 sequence is 13 residues long. Germline CDR1 MDHEN, CDR2 SYDVKM. J gave up 9 bases and V 6 bases, and 11 bases lay outside the gene matches. The CDR3 bases are TGTGCCAGCAGCCGGACAGGCCGGTATGGGCAGTACTTC. The encoded protein is CASSRTGRYGQYF. Supplemented by reference TRBV28 and TRBJ2-7, the full variable domain reads DVKVTQSSRYLVKRTGEKVFLECVQDMDHENMFWYRQDPGLGLRLIYFSYDVKMKEKGDIPEGYSVSREKKERFSLILESASTNQTSMYLCASSRTGRYGQYFGPGTRLTVT.

The genes are TRBV28 and TRBJ2-5, with TRBD2 as a possible D gene (5 bases). With the DNA end fitting TRBJ2-7 better, the J assignment may be wrong. The germline CDR1 and CDR2 sequences are MDHEN and SYDVKM. There are 13 residues in the CDR3. CDR3 sequence reads: CASTRAHLYEQYF. Written as DNA, the CDR3 is TGTGCCAGCACGCGGGCGCACCTCTACGAGCAGTACTTC.

V and J are TRBV7-9 and TRBJ2-3; TRBD2 is a possible D gene (6 bases). V lost 5 bases, J lost 3 bases, and 18 bases lay in between. The germline gives CDR1 SEHNR, CDR2 FQNEAQ (reference sequence). The CDR3 contains 16 residues. The CDR3 loop reads CASSTGLPTWTDTQYF. The CDR3 region has the DNA TGTGCCAGCAGCACGGGACTCCCCACATGGACAGATACGCAGTATTTT.

The rearrangement links TRBV6-5 to TRBJ2-5; D may be TRBD2 (5 bases). Germline lookup yields CDR1 MNHEY and CDR2 SVGAGI. The V and J ends lost 6 bases and 4 bases respectively, with 18 bases between them. The CDR3 has 15 residues. CDR3 region: CASSHYQGSGETQYF. The CDR3 DNA reads as TGTGCCAGCAGCCACTACCAAGGGAGTGGAGAGACCCAGTACTTC.

The J gene is TRBJ2-3, the V gene TRBV27; 10 nucleotides line up with TRBD1. V trimming: 5 bases; J trimming: 9 bases; junction bases outside the gene matches: 14. The length of the CDR3 is 16 residues. The germline V gene has CDR1 MNHEY and CDR2 SMNVEV (reference sequence). The CDR3 region has the DNA TGTGCCAGCAGTCCGAGGACAGGGGGACTCGGTAAAACGCAGTATTTT. Its translation is CASSPRTGGLGKTQYF.

The chain is built from TRBV5-1 and TRBJ2-5, with D tentatively TRBD2 (6 bases). Germline CDR1 and CDR2: SGHRS and YFSETQ. Trimming shortened V by 5 bases and J by 5 bases, and 13 bases separated the two germline ends. The CDR3 length is 13 residues. The CDR3 here is CASSMTGGETQYF. As DNA, the CDR3 is TGCGCCAGCAGTATGACTGGGGGGGAGACCCAGTACTTC.

The chain carries TRBV6-4 and TRBJ2-5; 13 positions agree with TRBD2. CDR3 length equals 15 residues. The germline gives CDR1 MRHNA, CDR2 SNTAGT. Losses at the gene ends were 5 bases for V and 4 bases for J; bases not matched to a gene: 4. CDR3 nucleotides: TGTGCCAGCAGTTCAACTAGCGGGAGGGGAGAGACCCAGTACTTC. This sequence encodes CASSSTSGRGETQYF.

This rearrangement joins TRBV5-6 to TRBJ1-5, with D possibly TRBD1 on 5 matching bases. V shed 4 bases and J shed 7 bases, with 15 bases lying between them. Germline lookup yields CDR1 SGHDT and CDR2 YYEEEE. This CDR3 has 14 amino acids. The CDR3 coding sequence is TGTGCCAGCAGCCCTGGCTGGGGGAACCAGCCCCAGCATTTT. Translating it yields CASSPGWGNQPQHF.

V usage is TRBV4-2 and J usage is TRBJ2-1; 7 bases are a match to TRBD1. The CDR3 is made up of 17 amino acids. Germline lookup yields CDR1 LGHNA and CDR2 YNFKEQ. With 4 bases clipped from V and 5 bases from J, the junction kept 14 bases outside the gene matches. CDR3 protein: CASSRRQGPVGDNEQFF. The CDR3 bases are TGTGCCAGCAGCCGCAGACAGGGCCCGGTTGGAGACAATGAGCAGTTCTTC.

J is TRBJ2-6 and V is TRBV27; 10 nucleotides match TRBD1. Germline V gives CDR1 MNHEY, CDR2 SMNVEV (reference sequence). J was trimmed by 1 base and V by 5 bases; bases with no gene match: 8. The length of the CDR3 is 18 residues. The CDR3 nucleotides read TGTGCCAGCAGTCCCCGGGACAGGGGTCGATCTGGGGCCAACGTCCTGACTTTC. Residues: CASSPRDRGRSGANVLTF. The full variable domain, rest sourced from reference TRBV27 and TRBJ2-6, is EAQVTQNPRYLITVTGKKLTVTCSQNMNHEYMSWYRQDPGLGLRQIYYSMNVEVTDKGDVPEGYKVSRKEKRNFPLILESPSPNQTSLYFCASSPRDRGRSGANVLTFGAGSRLTVL.

The rearrangement joins TRBV28 to TRBJ2-6; 9 nucleotides match TRBD1. CDR1 and CDR2 (germline): MDHEN, SYDVKM. The trim removed 6 bases at V and 0 bases at J, leaving 9 bases unmatched. The CDR3 length is 18 residues. The CDR3 DNA reads TGTGCCAGCAGCCCCCTGACAGGGGGGAGCTCTGGGGCCAACGTCCTGACTTTC. This translates into CASSPLTGGSSGANVLTF.

The chain links TRBV5-8 to TRBJ2-7; D is ambiguous. CDR1 is SGHTS and CDR2 is YDEGEE in the germline V gene. Between the trimmed V and J ends, which lost 1 base and 1 base, there was a span of 9 bases. The CDR3 has 14 amino acids. CDR3 bases: TGTGCCAGCAGCTTGCGGGCCCAGTCCTACGAGCAGTACTTC. Encoded protein: CASSLRAQSYEQYF.

The rearrangement joins TRBV7-2 to TRBJ2-5, with 7 positions matching TRBD1. Trimming removed 5 bases from V and 2 bases from J; junction bases left unmatched: 2. The germline V gene has CDR1 SGHTA and CDR2 FQGNSA. This CDR3 has 13 residues. In DNA form, the CDR3 reads TGTGCCAGCAGCCGGGGACAGCAAGAGACCCAGTACTTC. It translates to CASSRGQQETQYF.

The CDR3 sequence: CASSQGETYNEQFF. Here the CDR3 DNA reads TGCGCCAGCAGCCAGGGGGAAACCTACAATGAGCAGTTCTTC. The V call is TRBV5-1, the J call TRBJ2-1; 7 nucleotides agree with TRBD1. J lost 2 bases, V lost 4 bases, and 3 bases had no gene match. The CDR3 runs to 14 residues. Germline V CDR1 and CDR2: SGHRS, YFSETQ.

The CDR3 DNA sequence: TGTGCCAGTAGTGCACCCCAGGGGAGGGGAAATGAAAAACTGTTTTTT. Its protein is CASSAPQGRGNEKLFF. The gene calls are TRBV19 and TRBJ1-4; D perhaps matches TRBD1 (6 bases). Per the germline V gene, CDR1 is LNHDA and CDR2 is SQIVND (reference sequence). Trimming removed 5 bases at V and 5 bases at J, with 18 bases between. The CDR3 length is 16 residues.

This chain joins TRBV28 and TRBJ2-1, with 8 bases that match TRBD1. CDR1 is MDHEN and CDR2 is SYDVKM in the germline V gene. V dropped 6 bases and J dropped 15; count of bases not matched to a gene: 4. CDR3 length: 10 residues. In DNA form, the CDR3 reads TGTGCCAGCAGGGGACAGGAGGTGTTCTTC. Translation gives CASRGQEVFF. Filled out from reference TRBV28 and TRBJ2-1, the complete variable domain reads DVKVTQSSRYLVKRTGEKVFLECVQDMDHENMFWYRQDPGLGLRLIYFSYDVKMKEKGDIPEGYSVSREKKERFSLILESASTNQTSMYLCASRGQEVFFGPGTRLTVL.

The rearrangement joins TRBV7-6 to TRBJ1-1; D possibly corresponds to TRBD1 (5 bases). The germline CDR1 and CDR2 sequences are SGHVS and FNYEAQ. This CDR3 has 14 amino acids. V lost 2 bases and J lost 6, with 13 bases in between. Here the CDR3 DNA reads TGTGCCAGCAGCTTACAACGACAGATGTCTGAAGCTTTCTTT. Amino acids: CASSLQRQMSEAFF.

CDR3 nucleotides: TGTGCCAGCAGCCCCGACAGACCACAAGAGACCCAGTACTTC. Its translation: CASSPDRPQETQYF. This chain uses TRBV5-5 with TRBJ2-5, with D possibly being TRBD1 (5 bases). This CDR3 region has 14 residues. Deletions cut 4 bases from V and 2 bases from J, with 12 bases between. Germline CDR1 SGHKS, CDR2 YYEKEE (reference sequence).